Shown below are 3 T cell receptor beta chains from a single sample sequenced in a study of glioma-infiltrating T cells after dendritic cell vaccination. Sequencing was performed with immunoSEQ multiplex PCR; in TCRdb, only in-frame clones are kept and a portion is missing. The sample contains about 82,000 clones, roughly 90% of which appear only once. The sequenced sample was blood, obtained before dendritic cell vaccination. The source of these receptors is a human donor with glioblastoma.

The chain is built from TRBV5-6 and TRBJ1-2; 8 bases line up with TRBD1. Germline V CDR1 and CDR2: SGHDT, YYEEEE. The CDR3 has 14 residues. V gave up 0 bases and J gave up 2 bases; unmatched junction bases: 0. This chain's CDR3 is CASSLGTGNYGYTF. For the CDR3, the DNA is TGTGCCAGCAGCTTGGGGACAGGGAACTATGGCTACACCTTC.

The CDR3 is CASRPRAGGRETQYF. CDR3 nucleotide sequence: TGTGCCAGCAGGCCCCGGGCGGGGGGGCGGGAGACCCAGTACTTC. The chain joins TRBV6-1 to TRBJ2-5; 9 nucleotides match TRBD2. The trim removed 6 bases at V and 5 bases at J, leaving 10 bases unmatched. The CDR3 has 15 amino acids. In germline, CDR1 is MNHNS, CDR2 SASEGT.

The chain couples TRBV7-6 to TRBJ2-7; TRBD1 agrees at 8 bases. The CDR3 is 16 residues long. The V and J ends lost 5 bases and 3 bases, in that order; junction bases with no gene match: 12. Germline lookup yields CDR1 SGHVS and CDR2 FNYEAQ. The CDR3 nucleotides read TGTGCCAGCAGCGCCGGGACAGGACAGGGTTACTACGAGCAGTACTTC. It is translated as CASSAGTGQGYYEQYF.